Listed here are 17 T cell receptor beta chains from one sample, sequenced in a study of beta chain features in type 1 diabetes (dated by TCRdb to about 2018). What the research found in general, with its limitations: In all four CD4+ subsets, TCRB CDR3 length was moderately but significantly shorter in type 1 diabetes patients.

These receptors have no identified antigens. To prepare the library, the immunoSEQ multiplex PCR assay was applied. All of the isolated RNA was reverse transcribed with the High Capacity cDNA Reverse Transcription Kit, so expressed TCRB transcripts were sequenced. In TCRdb, the immuneACCESS table is reduced to in-frame sequences with V and J assigned. These tables do not hold every clone; where another copy was compared, an unresolved V gene accounts for under half, and the others remain unexplained. This sample comprises 300,000 to 350,000 clones, roughly 13% of them detected only once. About 0.015% of the sample is held by the ten biggest clonotypes. Material for sequencing was naive CD4+ T cells from blood. This sample's cell subset or site label indicates: true naive CD4+ T cells. These receptors came from a woman aged 18-29 years with type 1 diabetes.

This chain uses TRBV11-2 with TRBJ2-5; 7 bases fit TRBD2. The CDR3 extends over 13 amino acids. V trimming: 7 bases; J trimming: 5 bases; junction bases outside the gene matches: 7. Looked up from germline, CDR1 is SGHAT and CDR2 is FQNNGV. CDR3 nucleotides: TGTGCCAGCACTATGGGGGGGAGGGAGACCCAGTACTTC. It translates to CASTMGGRETQYF.

This chain connects TRBV5-6 to TRBJ2-2, with no clear D. V shed 2 bases and J shed 3 bases, with 5 bases lying between them. The CDR3 sequence is 13 residues long. Germline V gene lookup returns CDR1 SGHDT and CDR2 YYEEEE. Here the CDR3 DNA reads TGTGCCAGCAGCTTCAGGTACACCGGGGAGCTGTTTTTT. It codes for CASSFRYTGELFF.

The count of this clone is one. This sequence joins TRBV19 and TRBJ2-5, with 7 bases aligning to TRBD1. Germline V gene sequence: CDR1 LNHDA, CDR2 SQIVND (reference sequence). Trimming cost V 7 bases and J 2 bases; bases outside gene matches: 10. The CDR3 is 15 amino acids. DNA of the CDR3: TGTGCCAGTACCTCTAGACAGGGTTCTCAAGAGACCCAGTACTTC. Protein: CASTSRQGSQETQYF.

This chain connects TRBV28 to TRBJ2-7, with D possibly being TRBD2 (6 bases). The CDR3 runs to 12 residues. In germline, CDR1 is MDHEN, CDR2 SYDVKM. Deletions cut 6 bases from V and 3 bases from J, with 9 bases between. CDR3 nucleotide sequence: TGTGCCAGCAGACCCGGGGGCTACGAGCAGTACTTC. Protein product: CASRPGGYEQYF.

The gene calls are TRBV5-1 and TRBJ2-7; D gene uncertain. Trimming cost V 0 bases and J 1 base, with 8 bases left between them. CDR1 and CDR2 (germline): SGHRS, YFSETQ. The CDR3 length is 14 residues. The CDR3 is CASSLGVRSYEQYF. The CDR3 DNA reads as TGCGCCAGCAGCTTGGGTGTCAGGTCCTACGAGCAGTACTTC.

This clone turned up a few times. The chain joins TRBV28 to TRBJ2-6; D may be TRBD1 (5 bases). V gave up 6 bases and J gave up 1 base, with 13 bases separating them. The CDR3 length is 16 residues. Germline V gives CDR1 MDHEN, CDR2 SYDVKM. The CDR3 sequence is CASSYEAGSGANVLTF. The CDR3 nucleotides are TGTGCCAGCAGCTATGAAGCAGGGTCTGGGGCCAACGTCCTGACTTTC.

This chain links TRBV5-6 with TRBJ1-3, with D possibly being TRBD1 (6 bases). The V end was cut by 4 bases, the J end by 2 bases, with 10 bases between. CDR1 and CDR2 from the germline V gene are SGHDT and YYEEEE. CDR3 length: 14 amino acids. CDR3 DNA: TGTGCCAGCAGCGACAGGACTGCTGGAAACACCATATATTTT. Translation: CASSDRTAGNTIYF.

This clone was observed a few times. The chain has TRBV9 and TRBJ2-5; D unclear. CDR1 is SGDLS and CDR2 is YYNGEE in the germline V gene. This CDR3 is 14 amino acids long. V was pared by 4 bases and J by 5 bases, with 15 bases between. The CDR3 sequence is CASSPPGVRETQYF. In DNA form, the CDR3 reads TGTGCCAGCAGCCCCCCCGGAGTACGGGAGACCCAGTACTTC.

This clone was observed a single time. CDR3 residues: CAISGLADTRGYNEQFF. DNA for the CDR3: TGTGCCATCAGTGGACTAGCGGACACACGAGGGTACAATGAGCAGTTCTTC. This chain joins TRBV10-3 and TRBJ2-1; TRBD2 aligns across 9 bases. The CDR3 sequence is 17 residues long. Germline CDR1 is ENHRY and CDR2 is SYGVKD. Trimming removed 4 bases from V and 4 bases from J; junction bases left unmatched: 11.

The table lists this clone with a few counts. The V gene is TRBV29-1, the J gene TRBJ2-7; no reliable D call. V lost 4 bases to trimming and J lost 2 bases, with 12 bases between them. Per the germline V gene, CDR1 is SQVTM and CDR2 is ANQGSEA. This CDR3 has 13 amino acids. The CDR3 sequence is CSVAYASPYEQYF. In nucleotides, the CDR3 is TGCAGCGTTGCATACGCGAGTCCCTACGAGCAGTACTTC.

The genes are TRBV6-5 and TRBJ2-1; TRBD2 matches 7 bases. The CDR3 consists of 13 residues. Germline trimming cut 8 bases from V and 4 bases from J; bases unmatched to any gene: 5. In germline, CDR1 is MNHEY, CDR2 SVGAGI. In nucleotides, the CDR3 is TGTGCCAGCGGGAGGGCGGCGTACAATGAGCAGTTCTTC. This translates into CASGRAAYNEQFF.

The rearrangement uses TRBV10-3 and TRBJ2-3; D may be TRBD2 (5 bases). This CDR3 is 15 amino acids long. CDR1 is ENHRY, CDR2 SYGVKD, per germline. The V and J ends lost 2 bases and 0 bases respectively, with 9 bases between them. CDR3 sequence reads: CAISEVGSSTDTQYF. The CDR3 nucleotides are TGTGCCATCAGTGAGGTAGGGAGCAGCACAGATACGCAGTATTTT.

The chain has TRBV19 and TRBJ1-5; TRBD1 might be the D (6 bases). The CDR3 has 15 residues. The germline CDR1 and CDR2 sequences are LNHDA and SQIVND (reference sequence). Trimming cost V 8 bases and J 7 bases, with 21 bases left between them. In DNA, the CDR3 is TGTGCCAGTGAAGAACGGGGGGCGCCTAGGCAGCCCCAGCATTTT. It specifies CASEERGAPRQPQHF.

For the CDR3, the DNA is TGTGCCAGCAGCCGACAGGGGACCCTCGGTAATGAAAAACTGTTTTTT. Its translation is CASSRQGTLGNEKLFF. The chain has TRBV7-9 and TRBJ1-4; 8 bases agree with TRBD1. The ends lost 5 bases at V and 4 bases at J; junction bases unmatched: 9. The CDR3 loop spans 16 amino acids. CDR1 is SEHNR and CDR2 is FQNEAQ in the germline V gene (reference sequence).

This clone was picked up a small number of times. The gene calls are TRBV5-6 and TRBJ2-5, with D maybe TRBD1 (6 bases). With 3 bases removed from V and 5 bases from J, the gap between germline ends came to 14 bases. Germline V gives CDR1 SGHDT, CDR2 YYEEEE. The CDR3 length is 14 residues. The CDR3 nucleotides are TGTGCCAGCAGCTCCACAGGGACGGCGGAGACCCAGTACTTC. It codes for CASSSTGTAETQYF.

V gene TRBV18 combines with J gene TRBJ2-7, with 10 positions matching TRBD1. The CDR3 consists of 16 residues. Germline-derived CDR1 and CDR2 are KGHSH and LQKENI. V lost 2 bases and J lost 4; bases outside the gene matches: 8. The CDR3 bases are TGTGCCAGCTCACCAAATCGTCGGGACAGGGGATACGAGCAGTACTTC. Its protein product is CASSPNRRDRGYEQYF. The whole variable domain, remainder taken from reference TRBV18 and TRBJ2-7, is NAGVMQNPRHLVRRRGQEARLRCSPMKGHSHVYWYRQLPEEGLKFMVYLQKENIIDESGMPKERFSAEFPKEGPSILRIQQVVRGDSAAYFCASSPNRRDRGYEQYFGPGTRLTVT.

J is TRBJ2-3 and V is TRBV27; TRBD2 might be the D (7 bases). The CDR3 has 13 amino acids. Germline CDR1 is MNHEY and CDR2 is SMNVEV (reference sequence). Trimming left V 10 bases short and J 5 bases short, with 16 bases between. CDR3 DNA: TGTGCCACGAGGGGGTCGGGGGGAGATACGCAGTATTTT. Its protein product is CATRGSGGDTQYF.